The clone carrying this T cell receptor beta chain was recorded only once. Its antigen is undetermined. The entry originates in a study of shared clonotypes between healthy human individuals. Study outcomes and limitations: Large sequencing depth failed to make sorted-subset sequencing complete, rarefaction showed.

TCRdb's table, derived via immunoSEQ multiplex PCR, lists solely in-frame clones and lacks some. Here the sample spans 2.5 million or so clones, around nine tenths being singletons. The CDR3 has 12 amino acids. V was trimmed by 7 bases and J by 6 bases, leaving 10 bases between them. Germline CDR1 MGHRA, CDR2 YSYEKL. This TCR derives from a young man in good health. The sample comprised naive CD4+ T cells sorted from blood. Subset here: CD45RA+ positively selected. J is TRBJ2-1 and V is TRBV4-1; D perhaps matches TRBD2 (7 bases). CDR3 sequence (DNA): TGCGCCAGCAAGGGGGGGCCCAATGAGCAGTTCTTC. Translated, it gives CASKGGPNEQFF.